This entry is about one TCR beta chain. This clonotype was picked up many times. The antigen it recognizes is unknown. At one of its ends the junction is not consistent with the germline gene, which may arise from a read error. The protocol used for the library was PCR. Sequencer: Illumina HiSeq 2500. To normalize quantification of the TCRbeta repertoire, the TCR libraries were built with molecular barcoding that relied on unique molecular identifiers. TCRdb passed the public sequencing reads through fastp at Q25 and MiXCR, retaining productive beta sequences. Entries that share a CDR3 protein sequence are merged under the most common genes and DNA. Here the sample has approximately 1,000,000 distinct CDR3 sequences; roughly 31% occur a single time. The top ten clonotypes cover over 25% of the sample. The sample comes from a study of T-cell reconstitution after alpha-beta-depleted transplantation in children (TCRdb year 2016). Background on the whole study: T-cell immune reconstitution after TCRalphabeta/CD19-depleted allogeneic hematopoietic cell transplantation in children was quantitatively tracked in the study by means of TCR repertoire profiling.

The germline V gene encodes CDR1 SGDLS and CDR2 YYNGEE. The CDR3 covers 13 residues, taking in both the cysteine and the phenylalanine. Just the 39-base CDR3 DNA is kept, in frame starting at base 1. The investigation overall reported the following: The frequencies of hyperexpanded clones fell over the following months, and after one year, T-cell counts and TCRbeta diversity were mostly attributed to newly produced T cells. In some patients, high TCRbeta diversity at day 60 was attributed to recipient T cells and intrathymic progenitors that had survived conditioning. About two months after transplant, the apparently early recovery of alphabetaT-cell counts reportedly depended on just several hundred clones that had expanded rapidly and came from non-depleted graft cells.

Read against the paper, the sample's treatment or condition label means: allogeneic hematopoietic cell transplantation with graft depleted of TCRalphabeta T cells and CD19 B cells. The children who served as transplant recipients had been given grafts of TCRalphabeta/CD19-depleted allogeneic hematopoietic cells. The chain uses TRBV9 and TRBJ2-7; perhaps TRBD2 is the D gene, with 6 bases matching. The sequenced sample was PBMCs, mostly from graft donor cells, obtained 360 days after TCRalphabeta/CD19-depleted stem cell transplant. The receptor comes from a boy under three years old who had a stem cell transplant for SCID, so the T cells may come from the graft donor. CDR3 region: CASSVGSSYEQYF. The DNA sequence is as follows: TGCGCCAGCAGCGTCGGGAGCTCCTACGAGCAGTACTTC.